This T cell receptor (beta chain) was sequenced during a study of OX40 agonist ivuxolimab in advanced cancers. About the full investigation: Ivuxolimab was a fully human IgG2 agonistic monoclonal antibody targeting the costimulatory receptor OX40 (CD134). Prior anti-PD-1, anti-PD-L1 or anti-CTLA-4 therapy was permitted, and approximately 40% of dose-escalation patients had received checkpoint inhibitors. The monotherapy dose-escalation portion (N of about 47 patients) of the phase I ivuxolimab trial is reported in the paper. The point of sequencing TCRbeta in the periphery was to test whether ivuxolimab changed TCR sequence diversity and drove clonal T-cell expansion. A male proportion of nearly 85% and a mean age of roughly 58 years, ranging from 23 to 79, were recorded for the dose-escalation cohort. Intravenous ivuxolimab was administered to patients every 2 weeks at six dose levels: 0.01, 0.1, 0.3, 1.5, 3 and 10 mg/kg. Among the 50 to 55 dose-escalation patients, approximately 20 had hepatocellular carcinoma, 15 or so melanoma, 9 renal cell carcinoma and 9 head and neck cancer. Partial responses occurred in three dose-escalation patients, of whom one had hepatocellular carcinoma and two had cutaneous melanoma.

The CDR3 goes from the cysteine to the phenylalanine over 11 residues. The entry retains the CDR3 DNA only, 33 bases that are in frame from base 1. The germline V gene (reference sequence) specifies MNHNY as CDR1 and SVGAGI as CDR2. Trimming at the junction amounts to 6 bases on V and 5 bases on J, and the germline ends lie 7 bases apart. The trial excluded patients who had a history of autoimmune disease or who were on systemic immunosuppression. Peripheral blood for TCR sequencing was collected from all dose cohorts at baseline, on cycle 4 day 1, and on cycle 7 day 1. Samples came from an open-label, multicenter, first-in-human phase I dose-escalation trial of ivuxolimab. Adults with locally advanced or metastatic head and neck squamous cell, hepatocellular, melanoma or renal cell carcinoma were enrolled in the trial. Before TCR sequencing, CD4+ T cells and CD8+ T cells from peripheral blood were sorted into separate populations.

To sequence the TCRbeta CDR3 region, genomic DNA was isolated from the sorted cells. The immunoSEQ Assay was used to sequence the TCRbeta CDR3 regions. This is the immuneACCESS table as TCRdb keeps it, with only in-frame sequences that have V and J called. A part of the clones is gone; compared with another copy, unresolved V genes explain less than half, and the rest is unexplained. In this sample the table shows 99,000 or so clones, approximately 84% of which occur a single time. Approximately 5.5% of the sample goes to the ten largest clones. With respect to this clone: Its antigen remains undetermined. There are no base qualities to consult, and no much larger clone falls within one base.

What the work shows at the level of the full study, not this receptor alone: After ivuxolimab, expanded clones were on average more numerous among CD8+ T cells than among CD4+ T cells. At doses from 0.1 to 3.0 mg/kg, clonal expansion was seen in both CD4+ and CD8+ blood T cells between baseline and week 6. Antigen specificity was not determined for the clonally expanded peripheral T cells. In the 0.1-3.0 mg/kg groups, partial responders had among the lowest normalized peripheral clonal expansion, particularly in CD8+ T cells. Low levels of normalized T-cell clonal expansion were also shown by some nonresponding patients.

The chain links TRBV6-6 with TRBJ2-5; too little of a D gene remains to name it. The sample consisted of CD4+ or CD8+ T cells sorted from blood, taken in a trial of the OX40 agonist ivuxolimab. The clonotype comes from an adult with an advanced solid tumor such as melanoma, head and neck, liver or kidney cancer. The DNA is as follows: TGTGCCAGCAGACGAAGGGAGACCCAGTACTTC. It translates to CASRRRETQYF.